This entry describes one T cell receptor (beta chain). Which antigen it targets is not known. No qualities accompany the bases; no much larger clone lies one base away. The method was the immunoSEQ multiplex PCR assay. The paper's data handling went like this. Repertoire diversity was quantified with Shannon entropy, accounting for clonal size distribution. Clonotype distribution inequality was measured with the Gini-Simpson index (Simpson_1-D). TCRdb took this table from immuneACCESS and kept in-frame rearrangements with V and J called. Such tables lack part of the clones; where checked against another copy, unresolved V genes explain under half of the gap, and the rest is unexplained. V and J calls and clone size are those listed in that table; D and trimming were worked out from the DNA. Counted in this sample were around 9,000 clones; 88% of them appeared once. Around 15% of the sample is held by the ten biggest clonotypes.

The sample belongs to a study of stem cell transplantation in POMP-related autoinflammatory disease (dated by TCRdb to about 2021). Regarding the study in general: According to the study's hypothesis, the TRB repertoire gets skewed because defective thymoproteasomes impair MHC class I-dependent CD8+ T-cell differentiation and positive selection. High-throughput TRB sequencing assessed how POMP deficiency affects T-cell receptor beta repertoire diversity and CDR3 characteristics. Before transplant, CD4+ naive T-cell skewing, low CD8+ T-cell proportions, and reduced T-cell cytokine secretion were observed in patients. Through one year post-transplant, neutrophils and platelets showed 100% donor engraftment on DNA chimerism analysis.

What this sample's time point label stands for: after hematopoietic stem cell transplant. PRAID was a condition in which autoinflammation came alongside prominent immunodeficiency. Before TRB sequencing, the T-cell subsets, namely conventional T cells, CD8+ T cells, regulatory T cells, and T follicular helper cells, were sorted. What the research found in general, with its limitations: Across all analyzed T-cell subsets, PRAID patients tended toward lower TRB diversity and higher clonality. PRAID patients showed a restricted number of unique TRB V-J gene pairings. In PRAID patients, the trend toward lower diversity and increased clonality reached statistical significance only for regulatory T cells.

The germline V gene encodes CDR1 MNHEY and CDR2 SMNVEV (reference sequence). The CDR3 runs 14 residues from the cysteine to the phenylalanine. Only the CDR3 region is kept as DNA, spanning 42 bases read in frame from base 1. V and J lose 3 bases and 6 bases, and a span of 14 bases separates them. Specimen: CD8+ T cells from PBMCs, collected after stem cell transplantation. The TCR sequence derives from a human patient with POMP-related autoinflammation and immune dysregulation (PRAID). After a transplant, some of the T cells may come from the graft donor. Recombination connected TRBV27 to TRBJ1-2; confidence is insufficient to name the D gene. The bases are TGTGCCAGCAGTTTTTTAGCGGGCCTAGATGGCTACACCTTC. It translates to CASSFLAGLDGYTF.